This TCR beta chain derives from a study of cytomegalovirus exposure and HLA in healthy donors. Findings of the study overall: In an earlier analysis, in approximately 570 donors, most V segments appeared productive either ~87% or ~30% of the time. The study listed approximately 160 cytomegalovirus-associated TCR beta chains. In vitro data verified three CMV-associated chains as specific for CMV antigens. The later analysis indicated that the majority of CMV-associated TCR beta chains appeared HLA-restricted.

Primers included in the PCR were 60 Vbeta and 13 Jbeta primers. Libraries were prepared by immunoSEQ multiplex PCR; TCRdb keeps only in-frame clonotypes and omits some of them. This repertoire shows some 75,000 clones, 60% to 85% found once; its top ten account for 5.5% to 7.5%. This clone was recorded a few times. What it binds is unknown. Per germline, CDR1 SGHVS and CDR2 FNYEAQ. The trim removed 1 base at V and 4 bases at J, leaving 2 bases unmatched. The CDR3 covers 16 residues. The receptor comes from a young man in good health and CMV-seropositive. Specimen: PBMCs. This sequence joins TRBV7-6 and TRBJ2-7; 15 bases fit TRBD2. The CDR3 is CASSLEGTSGRYEQYF. The CDR3 nucleotides read TGTGCCAGCAGCTTAGAAGGGACTAGCGGGAGGTACGAGCAGTACTTC.